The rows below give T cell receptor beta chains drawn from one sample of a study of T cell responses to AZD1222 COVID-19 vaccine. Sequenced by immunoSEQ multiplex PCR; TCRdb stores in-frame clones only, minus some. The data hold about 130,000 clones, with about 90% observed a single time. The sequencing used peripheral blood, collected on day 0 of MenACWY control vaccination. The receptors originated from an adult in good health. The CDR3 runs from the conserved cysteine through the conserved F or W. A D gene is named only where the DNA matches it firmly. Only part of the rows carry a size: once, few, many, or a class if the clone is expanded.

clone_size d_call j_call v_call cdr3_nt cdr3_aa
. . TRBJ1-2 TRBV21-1 TGTGCCAGCAGCAATTCTGACTATGGCTACACCTTC CASSNSDYGYTF
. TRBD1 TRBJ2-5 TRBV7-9 TGTGCCAGCAGCTTAGGACAGGGAGTCGGGACCCAGTACTTC CASSLGQGVGTQYF
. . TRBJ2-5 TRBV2 TGTGCCAGCAGTGAGGTTGCAGGGCGGGGAGAGACCCAGTACTTC CASSEVAGRGETQYF
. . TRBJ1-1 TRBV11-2 TGTGCCAGCAGCTTAGATCGTTGGAGGTTAGCTTTCTTT CASSLDRWRLAFF
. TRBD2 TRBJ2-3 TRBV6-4 TGTGCCAGCAGTGGGACTAGCGGGGGCACAGATACGCAGTATTTT CASSGTSGGTDTQYF
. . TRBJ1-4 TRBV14 TGTGCCAGCAGCCAAGCCCCACAGCGCCCTAATGAAAAACTGTTTTTT CASSQAPQRPNEKLFF
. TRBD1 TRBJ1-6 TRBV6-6 TGTGCCAGCAGTTACGTGACAGGGGTAAATTCACCCCTCCACTTT CASSYVTGVNSPLHF
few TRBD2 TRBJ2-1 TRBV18 TGTGCCAGCTCACCGACTAGCGGGGGCCGGAATGAGCAGTTCTTC CASSPTSGGRNEQFF
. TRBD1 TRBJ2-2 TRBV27 TGTGCCAGCAGGGCGGACAGGGGGCCCGTCGGGGAGCTGTTTTTT CASRADRGPVGELFF
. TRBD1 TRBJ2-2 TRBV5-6 TGTGCCAGCAGTCACAGGGGTAGGGCCTTCACCGGGGAGCTGTTTTTT CASSHRGRAFTGELFF
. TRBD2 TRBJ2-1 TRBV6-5 TGTGCCAGCAGTTACGCCACTAGCGGGGGGGATTATGAGCAGTTCTTC CASSYATSGGDYEQFF
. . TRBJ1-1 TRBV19 TGTGCCAGTGCCTTTTCTGTGATGAACACTGAAGCTTTCTTT CASAFSVMNTEAFF
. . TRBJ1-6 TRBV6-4 TGTGCCAGCAGTGACTCGGACAGTCATAATTCACCCCTCCACTTT CASSDSDSHNSPLHF
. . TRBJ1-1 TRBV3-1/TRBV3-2 TGTGCCAGCAGCCAAGCTAGCCATTTACCGGGGGTCTTT CASSQASHLPGVF
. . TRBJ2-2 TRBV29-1 TGCAGCGTTACGGAATCCACCGGGGAGCTGTTTTTT CSVTESTGELFF
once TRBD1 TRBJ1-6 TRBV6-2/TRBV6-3 TGTGCCAGCAGTCGTGGACAGGGGTTCAATTCACCCCTCCACTTT CASSRGQGFNSPLHF
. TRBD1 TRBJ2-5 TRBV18 TGTGCCAGCTCAACAACAGGGGCGGAGACCCAGTACTTC CASSTTGAETQYF
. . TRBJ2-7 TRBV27 TGTGCCAGCATGGGGAGCTCCTACGAGCAGTACTTC CASMGSSYEQYF
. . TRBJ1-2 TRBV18 TGTGCCAGCTCACCAGGTCAGCTCCGACACTACACCTTC CASSPGQLRHYTF
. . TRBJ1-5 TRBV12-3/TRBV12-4 TGTGCCAGCAGTTTATTGGGCAATCAGCCCCAGCATTTT CASSLLGNQPQHF
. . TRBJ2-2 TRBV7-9 TGTGCCAGCAGCCTAGGTTCCGACCGGGGCGAGCTGTTTTTT CASSLGSDRGELFF
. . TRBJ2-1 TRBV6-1 TGTGCCAGCAGTGAGACAGGAAGCTCCTACAATGAGCAGTTCTTC CASSETGSSYNEQFF
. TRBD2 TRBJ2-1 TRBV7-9 TGTGCCAGCAGCCCAGCGGGACTAGCCACTGAGCAGTTCTTC CASSPAGLATEQFF
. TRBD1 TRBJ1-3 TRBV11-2 TGTGCCAGCAGCTTATCGGGACAGGGCAGGCGAGACACCATATATTTT CASSLSGQGRRDTIYF